These 32 T cell receptor beta chains share one sample of origin, sequenced in a study of cytomegalovirus exposure and HLA in healthy donors. The study ran its PCR with 60 Vbeta and 13 Jbeta primers. The repertoire was sequenced with immunoSEQ multiplex PCR; TCRdb's copy has only in-frame clones and lacks some. This table holds over 75,000 clones. Sequencing used PBMCs. These receptors originate from a girl between 5 and 17 years old in good health and CMV-seropositive.

V gene TRBV7-2 combines with J gene TRBJ1-1, with D tentatively TRBD1 (5 bases). Looked up from germline, CDR1 is SGHTA and CDR2 is FQGNSA. Trimming removed 5 bases from V and 8 bases from J, with 15 bases in between. The CDR3 covers 13 residues. CDR3 amino acids: CASSRIRDSEAFF. CDR3 coding DNA: TGTGCCAGCAGCCGAATCCGGGACTCCGAAGCTTTCTTT. The full variable domain, rest sourced from reference TRBV7-2 and TRBJ1-1, is GAGVSQSPSNKVTEKGKDVELRCDPISGHTALYWYRQSLGQGLEFLIYFQGNSAPDKSGLPSDRFSAERTGGSVSTLTIQRTQQEDSAVYLCASSRIRDSEAFFGQGTRLTVV.

The chain joins TRBV27 to TRBJ1-1, with no clear D. This CDR3 is built from 16 residues. Trimming took off 2 bases at V and 1 base at J, with 14 bases between the two ends. CDR1 is MNHEY and CDR2 is SMNVEV in the germline V gene (reference sequence). Here the CDR3 DNA reads TGTGCCAGCAGTTTAAGACCGTATACTACGAACACTGAAGCTTTCTTT. Translation gives CASSLRPYTTNTEAFF.

J is TRBJ2-7 and V is TRBV7-9; a weak D match, TRBD2 (5 bases). The CDR3 has 13 amino acids. Germline-derived CDR1 and CDR2 are SEHNR and FQNEAQ (reference sequence). The germline V and J ends were trimmed by 6 bases and 4 bases, with 13 bases remaining between them. CDR3 sequence (DNA): TGTGCCAGCAGTCGAGGAGGCGTGTACGAGCAGTACTTC. Encoded protein: CASSRGGVYEQYF.

V usage is TRBV29-1 and J usage is TRBJ2-1, with 7 bases fitting TRBD1. V shed 7 bases and J 8 bases; nucleotides not matched to a gene: 11. The germline CDR1 and CDR2 sequences are SQVTM and ANQGSEA. The length of the CDR3 is 13 residues. DNA of the CDR3: TGCAGCGCAAAAGGGGGCCAGGGGTATGAGCAGTTCTTC. It translates to CSAKGGQGYEQFF.

The chain joins TRBV27 to TRBJ2-7, with 9 bases identical to TRBD1. In germline, CDR1 is MNHEY, CDR2 SMNVEV (reference sequence). The CDR3 has 17 amino acids. J lost 3 bases, V lost 6 bases, and 15 bases had no gene match. The DNA for the CDR3 is TGTGCCAGCAGAGGGACAGGGCCCTCGGTAAAGTTCTACGAGCAGTACTTC. Translating it yields CASRGTGPSVKFYEQYF.

V and J are TRBV7-7 and TRBJ2-5; possible D gene TRBD1, 6 bases. CDR1 SSHAT and CDR2 FNYEAQ come from the germline V gene (reference sequence). The length of the CDR3 is 15 residues. V was pared by 1 base and J by 7 bases, with 16 bases between. CDR3 sequence reads: CASSLEAPGARTQYF. The CDR3 DNA is TGTGCCAGCAGCTTAGAGGCTCCAGGGGCAAGGACCCAGTACTTC.

As to this clone: The sample carries other DNA sequences with the same CDR3. The chain joins TRBV4-3 to TRBJ1-5; a weak D match, TRBD1 (5 bases). CDR1 is LGHNA, CDR2 YSLEER, per germline. The V end lost 0 bases, the J end lost 1 base, and 10 bases lay between the germline ends. The CDR3 runs to 16 residues. The CDR3, as DNA: TGCGCCAGCAGCCAAGATCGGGGGTTGAGCAATCAGCCCCAGCATTTT. Protein sequence: CASSQDRGLSNQPQHF.

This chain connects TRBV6-5 to TRBJ2-5; 7 bases are a match to TRBD1. Trimming cost V 3 bases and J 5 bases; bases outside gene matches: 3. The CDR3 contains 13 residues. CDR1 and CDR2 from the germline V gene are MNHEY and SVGAGI. CDR3 loop: CASSYTGEETQYF. In nucleotides, the CDR3 is TGTGCCAGCAGTTATACAGGGGAGGAGACCCAGTACTTC.

This sequence joins TRBV19 and TRBJ1-1; 7 bases align to TRBD1. The junction had 6 bases not matched to a gene; V was cut back by 5 bases and J by 0 bases. This CDR3 is 15 amino acids long. Germline V CDR1 and CDR2: LNHDA, SQIVND (reference sequence). The CDR3 DNA is TGTGCCAGTAGTCCCCGGGACAGAATGAACACTGAAGCTTTCTTT. It specifies CASSPRDRMNTEAFF.

The chain has TRBV6-5 and TRBJ2-7, with D tentatively TRBD2 (5 bases). Trimming pared 2 bases from V and 6 bases from J, leaving 8 bases between. Germline V gene data show CDR1 as MNHEY and CDR2 as SVGAGI. CDR3 length equals 12 residues. CDR3 loop: CASSYVEGEQYF. In nucleotides, the CDR3 is TGTGCCAGCAGTTACGTCGAGGGCGAGCAGTACTTC.

The chain employs TRBV27 and TRBJ2-1; 9 bases match TRBD1. The CDR3 extends over 14 amino acids. With V trimmed by 5 bases and J by 7 bases, 6 bases remained unmatched. Per the germline V gene, CDR1 is MNHEY and CDR2 is SMNVEV (reference sequence). The DNA for the CDR3 is TGTGCCAGCAGTCCCCGGGACAGGGCTAATGAGCAGTTCTTC. Translation gives CASSPRDRANEQFF.

This rearrangement joins TRBV7-2 to TRBJ1-2, with 7 bases fitting TRBD1. The J segment lost 8 bases and the V segment lost 2 bases, leaving 11 bases of the junction unmatched. CDR1 and CDR2 (germline): SGHTA, FQGNSA. The CDR3 sequence is 15 residues long. In DNA, the CDR3 is TGTGCCAGCAGCTTATCGATACAGGGGAGAGGAGGCTACACCTTC. This encodes CASSLSIQGRGGYTF.

V usage is TRBV4-2 and J usage is TRBJ2-7; D is possibly TRBD1 or TRBD2 (5 bases each). CDR3 length: 13 residues. Looked up from germline, CDR1 is LGHNA and CDR2 is YNFKEQ. Trimming stripped 3 bases from V and 5 bases from J, with 11 bases between. CDR3 loop: CASSQEPGHEQYV. CDR3 DNA: TGTGCCAGCAGCCAGGAGCCGGGACACGAGCAGTACGTC.

DNA of the CDR3: TGTGCCAGCAGCTCGAGGACAGGGGTGGAGGAAAAACTGTTTTTT. It encodes CASSSRTGVEEKLFF. This chain uses TRBV7-9 with TRBJ1-4, with 9 bases aligning to TRBD1. J was trimmed by 8 bases and V by 4 bases; bases with no gene match: 8. Germline values: CDR1 SEHNR, CDR2 FQNEAQ (reference sequence). This CDR3 has 15 residues.

This chain connects TRBV30 to TRBJ1-3; 7 bases match TRBD1. CDR1 and CDR2 (germline): GTSNPN, SVGIG (reference sequence). Trimming at V came to 5 bases and at J to 2 bases, leaving 0 bases not matched to a gene. This CDR3 has 12 residues. The CDR3 sequence: CAWDRAGNTIYF. The CDR3 bases are TGTGCCTGGGACAGGGCTGGAAACACCATATATTTT.

The CDR3 coding sequence is TGTGCCAGCAGCTTAGCAGGGGGCGATGGCTACACCTTC. Its protein is CASSLAGGDGYTF. The chain joins TRBV11-1 to TRBJ1-2; 7 bases agree with TRBD1. The CDR3 runs 13 residues. V lost 0 bases and J lost 6; bases outside the gene matches: 1. Germline V CDR1 and CDR2: SGHAT, FQDESV (reference sequence). The full variable domain, completed using reference TRBV11-1 and TRBJ1-2, is EAEVAQSPRYKITEKSQAVAFWCDPISGHATLYWYRQILGQGPELLVQFQDESVVDDSQLPKDRFSAERLKGVDSTLKIQPAELGDSAMYLCASSLAGGDGYTFGSGTRLTVV.

The chain recombines TRBV5-1 with TRBJ1-1; D perhaps matches TRBD1 (6 bases). Trimming removed 4 bases at V and 1 base at J, with 11 bases between. The CDR3 length is 14 residues. Germline V CDR1 and CDR2: SGHRS, YFSETQ. The CDR3 region has the DNA TGCGCCAGCAGCCTCACGACAGGGAACACTGAAGCTTTCTTT. Translating it yields CASSLTTGNTEAFF.

This rearrangement joins TRBV7-9 to TRBJ2-3; TRBD2 agrees at 10 bases. V was pared by 2 bases and J by 4 bases, with 3 bases of the junction left unmatched. This CDR3 spans 15 amino acids. Germline V gene sequence: CDR1 SEHNR, CDR2 FQNEAQ (reference sequence). Here the CDR3 reads CASSLSSGGPDTQYF. The CDR3 nucleotides are TGTGCCAGCAGCTTAAGTAGCGGGGGGCCAGATACGCAGTATTTT.

J is TRBJ2-7 and V is TRBV15; 7 bases align to TRBD1. The CDR3 length is 14 residues. V lost 2 bases and J lost 5; bases outside the gene matches: 6. CDR1 LNHNV and CDR2 YYDKDF come from the germline V gene (reference sequence). CDR3 sequence reads: CATSRHGQVNEQYF. Here the CDR3 DNA reads TGTGCCACCAGCAGACACGGACAGGTGAACGAGCAGTACTTC.

Of note for this clone: The germline gene is not matched at one end of the junction; a read error may be the cause. This chain links TRBV9 with TRBJ1-1; D possibly corresponds to TRBD1 (6 bases). There are 13 residues in the CDR3. CDR1 and CDR2 from the germline V gene are SGDLS and YYNGEE. CDR3 in DNA: TGTGCCAGCAGCGTAACAGGGAACACTGAAGATTTCTTT. This encodes CASSVTGNTEDFF. The whole variable domain, remainder taken from reference TRBV9 and TRBJ1-1, is DSGVTQTPKHLITATGQRVTLRCSPRSGDLSVYWYQQSLDQGLQFLIQYYNGEERAKGNILERFSAQQFPDLHSELNLSSLELGDSALYFCASSVTGNTEDFFGQGTRLTVV.

J is TRBJ2-2 and V is TRBV5-1, with 9 bases fitting TRBD1. The CDR3 sequence is 15 residues long. With V trimmed by 4 bases and J by 1 base, 2 bases remained unmatched. Germline CDR1 and CDR2: SGHRS and YFSETQ. CDR3 protein: CASSRQGGNTGELFF. The CDR3 bases are TGCGCCAGCAGCCGACAGGGGGGGAACACCGGGGAGCTGTTTTTT.

J is TRBJ1-4 and V is TRBV7-2; D is undetermined. Germline V gene data show CDR1 as SGHTA and CDR2 as FQGNSA. Trimming shortened V by 5 bases and J by 5 bases, and 6 bases separated the two germline ends. This CDR3 region has 12 residues. The DNA of the CDR3 is TGTGCCAGCAGCCCACTAAATGAAAAACTGTTTTTT. This sequence encodes CASSPLNEKLFF.

This rearrangement joins TRBV7-9 to TRBJ2-3; TRBD2 matches at 9 bases. The trim removed 8 bases at V and 6 bases at J, leaving 18 bases unmatched. CDR1 SEHNR and CDR2 FQNEAQ come from the germline V gene (reference sequence). The CDR3 loop spans 17 amino acids. CDR3 sequence: CASEGGLAGANGDTQYF. The CDR3 nucleotides read TGTGCCAGCGAAGGGGGATTAGCGGGGGCCAATGGTGATACGCAGTATTTT.

The chain has TRBV6-5 and TRBJ2-4; D may be TRBD2 (7 bases). Looked up from germline, CDR1 is MNHEY and CDR2 is SVGAGI. Trimming shortened V by 2 bases and J by 7 bases, and 12 bases separated the two germline ends. The CDR3 loop spans 14 amino acids. The CDR3 region has the DNA TGTGCCAGCAGTTACGGGGGGGCCACGAACATTCAGTACTTC. Amino acid sequence: CASSYGGATNIQYF.

CDR3 nucleotide sequence: TGCGCCAGCAGCCAAGGGAGAGGGTACGATAATTCACCCCTCCACTTT. Encoded protein: CASSQGRGYDNSPLHF. The chain employs TRBV4-3 and TRBJ1-6; D is unresolved. Germline assignment: CDR1 LGHNA and CDR2 YSLEER. V was pared by 1 base and J by 5 bases, with 12 bases between. The CDR3 length is 16 residues.

The rearrangement joins TRBV6-4 to TRBJ2-1; D unresolved. Trimming left V 1 base short and J 10 bases short, with 17 bases between. The CDR3 is made up of 15 amino acids. CDR1 and CDR2 from the germline V gene are MRHNA and SNTAGT. CDR3 DNA: TGTGCCAGCAGTGACTTTGCGACTCCGGTCCGGGAGCAGTTCTTC. This translates into CASSDFATPVREQFF.

The chain couples TRBV5-6 to TRBJ2-2; 10 bases match TRBD1. The CDR3 totals 16 residues. Losses at the gene ends were 3 bases for V and 3 bases for J; bases not matched to a gene: 5. Germline V gives CDR1 SGHDT, CDR2 YYEEEE. CDR3: CASSWRDRGDTGELFF. The CDR3 DNA reads TGTGCCAGCAGCTGGAGGGACAGGGGAGACACCGGGGAGCTGTTTTTT.

The rearrangement links TRBV4-2 to TRBJ2-3; no definite D call. The CDR3 has 12 residues. CDR1 LGHNA and CDR2 YNFKEQ come from the germline V gene. V shed 0 bases and J shed 8 bases, with 6 bases lying between them. CDR3 amino acids: CASSQDFGTQYF. CDR3 coding DNA: TGTGCCAGCAGCCAAGATTTCGGTACGCAGTATTTT.

The genes are TRBV12-5 and TRBJ1-5, with unresolved D. Trimming cost V 5 bases and J 14 bases, with 13 bases left between them. This CDR3 comprises 11 residues. Germline V gene lookup returns CDR1 LGHNT and CDR2 FRNRAP. CDR3 DNA sequence: TGTGCTAGTGGTACCGACACTTCAGAGCATTTT. It codes for CASGTDTSEHF.

The rearrangement uses TRBV7-2 and TRBJ1-2; TRBD1 aligns across 8 bases. V shed 1 base and J 4 bases; nucleotides not matched to a gene: 2. This CDR3 comprises 14 residues. Germline V gives CDR1 SGHTA, CDR2 FQGNSA. The CDR3 sequence is CASSLGQGSYGYTF. The CDR3 bases are TGTGCCAGCAGCTTAGGACAGGGGTCCTATGGCTACACCTTC.

Here the CDR3 reads CASSPQGGDTEAFF. In DNA form, the CDR3 reads TGTGCCAGCTCACCCCAGGGGGGTGACACTGAAGCTTTCTTT. This chain joins TRBV18 and TRBJ1-1; 7 bases map to TRBD1. Germline CDR1 is KGHSH and CDR2 is LQKENI. After removal of 3 bases from V and 3 bases from J, the junction contained 4 bases not matched to a gene. CDR3 length: 14 amino acids.

The chain employs TRBV13 and TRBJ2-7, with TRBD1 identical over 9 bases. The CDR3 has 16 amino acids. From germline, CDR1 is PRHDT and CDR2 FYEKMQ (reference sequence). V dropped 0 bases and J dropped 3; count of bases not matched to a gene: 6. The CDR3 sequence: CASSLGLVTGGYEQYF. Here the CDR3 DNA reads TGTGCCAGCAGCTTAGGCCTTGTGACAGGGGGCTACGAGCAGTACTTC.